This T cell receptor beta chain derives from a study of early T cells in non-severe SARS-CoV-2 infection. Study-wide background: The sequenced material was bulk RNA from unsorted whole blood, and its chains were unpaired. General study findings and limits: A preference for anti-spike CD8 responses marked VDJdb matching, which missed private and CD4 specificities.

Separate cDNA molecules each had unique molecular identifiers attached to them. TCRdb processed the 5' RACE reads anew with MiXCR; each CDR3 protein has one entry. In the table there are about 20,000 distinct CDR3 sequences, more than 5% of which are singletons. The CDR3 consists of 15 residues. Trimming took 4 bases from V and 4 from J; bases not matched to a gene: 5. CDR1 and CDR2 from the germline V gene are LGHDT and YNNKEL (reference sequence). This clonotype was detected only a few times. Its target is not known. V and J are TRBV3-1 and TRBJ2-3, with 10 nucleotides matching TRBD1. This receptor was identified in an adult who was a healthcare worker with PCR-confirmed SARS-CoV-2 infection or an uninfected control (not recorded which). The sample here was whole blood, taken at baseline. The CDR3 region is CASSLRQGASDTQYF. In nucleotides, the CDR3 is TGTGCCAGCAGCCTCCGACAGGGGGCATCAGATACGCAGTATTTT.